Presented here are 7 T cell receptor beta chains from one specimen sequenced in a study of T cell changes during pregnancy in multiple sclerosis. Clones were read by immunoSEQ multiplex PCR, and TCRdb kept only the in-frame ones, dropping some. The sample contains tens of thousands of clones, roughly 92% of which appear only once. Sequences were derived from peripheral blood, sampled after pregnancy. These receptors were taken from a female donor in good health, enrolled as a control in a pregnancy study.

The chain links TRBV5-6 to TRBJ1-5, with TRBD1 matching over 7 bases. The V gene end was trimmed by 4 bases and the J gene end by 2 bases; junction bases not matched to a gene: 6. Germline CDR1 reads SGHDT; CDR2 reads YYEEEE. The CDR3 runs 15 residues. The CDR3 bases are TGTGCCAGCAGCCCGGCTACAGGGGGCAATCAGCCCCAGCATTTT. Its translation is CASSPATGGNQPQHF.

The J gene is TRBJ1-2, the V gene TRBV18; the match to TRBD1 covers 11 bases. Germline CDR1 reads KGHSH; CDR2 reads LQKENI. This CDR3 contains 16 residues. The V and J ends lost 6 bases and 2 bases, in that order; junction bases with no gene match: 8. The CDR3 loop is CASSSGRDRGNYGYTF. As DNA, the CDR3 is TGTGCCAGCTCGTCAGGGCGGGACAGGGGGAACTATGGCTACACCTTC. Full variable domain (outside the CDR3, taken from reference TRBV18 and TRBJ1-2): NAGVMQNPRHLVRRRGQEARLRCSPMKGHSHVYWYRQLPEEGLKFMVYLQKENIIDESGMPKERFSAEFPKEGPSILRIQQVVRGDSAAYFCASSSGRDRGNYGYTFGSGTRLTVV.

CDR3 nucleotides: TGTGCCAGCACCCGACTAGCGGGAGGGGTAGAGACCCAGTACTTC. It is translated as CASTRLAGGVETQYF. The rearrangement uses TRBV2 and TRBJ2-5; 14 positions match TRBD2. CDR1 and CDR2 (germline): SNHLY, FYNNEI. This CDR3 comprises 15 residues. After removal of 7 bases from V and 4 bases from J, the junction contained 5 bases not matched to a gene.

The genes are TRBV30 and TRBJ2-5, with 11 bases matching TRBD2. The V gene's germline CDR1 is GTSNPN and CDR2 SVGIG (reference sequence). The trim removed 1 base at V and 11 bases at J, leaving 9 bases unmatched. This CDR3 comprises 14 residues. The DNA for the CDR3 is TGTGCCTGGAGTGAGGGACTAGCGGAGACCCAGCAGTACTTC. Amino acid sequence: CAWSEGLAETQQYF.

This clone appeared once. The chain has TRBV27 and TRBJ2-7; D remains unclear. Germline assignment: CDR1 MNHEY and CDR2 SMNVEV (reference sequence). V lost 0 bases to trimming and J lost 5 bases, with 11 bases between them. CDR3 size: 14 residues. This CDR3 reads CASSLSKQPDEQYF. For the CDR3, the DNA is TGTGCCAGCAGTTTATCGAAGCAACCGGACGAGCAGTACTTC.

CDR3 region: CASSRELAVGEQYF. CDR3 DNA sequence: TGTGCCAGCAGCCGGGAACTAGCGGTCGGCGAGCAGTACTTC. The gene calls are TRBV16 and TRBJ2-7; 8 nucleotides agree with TRBD2. The germline gives CDR1 KGHSY, CDR2 FQNENV. This CDR3 spans 14 amino acids. V trimming: 4 bases; J trimming: 6 bases; junction bases outside the gene matches: 8.

This clone was seen just once. V usage is TRBV4-3 and J usage is TRBJ2-7; TRBD2 might be the D (6 bases). The CDR3 length is 15 residues. V was cut by 0 bases and J by 4 bases, with 13 bases left in between. CDR1 and CDR2 (germline): LGHNA, YSLEER. The chain's CDR3 is CASSQDPGLLYEQYF. CDR3 bases: TGCGCCAGCAGCCAAGACCCGGGACTTCTATACGAGCAGTACTTC.